The 16 T cell receptor beta chains reported below all come from one sample, sequenced in a study of blood T cell repertoires in COVID-19. Profiled with immunoSEQ multiplex PCR; TCRdb holds only in-frame clones, not every one. The repertoire includes hundreds of thousands of clones, roughly 84% of them detected once, and 6.5% to 9% sits in the top ten. The sequenced sample was peripheral blood. The receptor set was obtained from a woman aged 50 to 60 with acute or convalescent COVID-19.

The chain carries TRBV20-1 and TRBJ1-5, with TRBD1 matching 10 bases. The CDR3 runs to 15 residues. In germline, CDR1 is DFQATT, CDR2 SNEGSKA (reference sequence). J was trimmed by 2 bases and V by 3 bases; bases with no gene match: 4. This chain's CDR3 is CSASLTGGGNQPQHF. The CDR3 bases are TGCAGTGCTAGTTTGACAGGGGGCGGCAATCAGCCCCAGCATTTT.

J is TRBJ2-6 and V is TRBV6-2 or TRBV6-3; 9 bases map to TRBD1. The germline CDR1 and CDR2 sequences are MNHEY and SVGEGT. The CDR3 consists of 19 residues. V lost 5 bases and J lost 1; bases outside the gene matches: 12. The DNA for the CDR3 is TGTGCCAGCAGTCCACCCCTGGGACAGGGCCTATCTGGGGCCAACGTCCTGACTTTC. Its translation is CASSPPLGQGLSGANVLTF.

This clone was found a few times. The genes are TRBV30 and TRBJ1-1; D ambiguous. This CDR3 has 12 residues. The germline gives CDR1 GTSNPN, CDR2 SVGIG (reference sequence). Trimming left V 5 bases short and J 0 bases short, with 7 bases between. The CDR3: CAWDGVNTEAFF. The CDR3 DNA reads as TGTGCCTGGGACGGAGTGAACACTGAAGCTTTCTTT. Filled out from reference TRBV30 and TRBJ1-1, the complete variable domain reads SQTIHQWPATLVQPVGSPLSLECTVEGTSNPNLYWYRQAAGRGLQLLFYSVGIGQISSEVPQNLSASRPQDRQFILSSKKLLLSDSGFYLCAWDGVNTEAFFGQGTRLTVV.

The chain recombines TRBV7-2 with TRBJ2-7; perhaps TRBD1 as D (6 bases). Germline values: CDR1 SGHTA, CDR2 FQGNSA. Trimming pared 3 bases from V and 0 bases from J, leaving 9 bases between. The CDR3 runs to 14 residues. The CDR3 DNA follows: TGTGCCAGCAGCTTCGGACAGCGCTCCTACGAGCAGTACTTC. Translated, it gives CASSFGQRSYEQYF. The full variable domain, with the rest looked up from reference TRBV7-2 and TRBJ2-7, is GAGVSQSPSNKVTEKGKDVELRCDPISGHTALYWYRQSLGQGLEFLIYFQGNSAPDKSGLPSDRFSAERTGGSVSTLTIQRTQQEDSAVYLCASSFGQRSYEQYFGPGTRLTVT.

This chain's CDR3 is CASSLEAGSSYGYTF. DNA for the CDR3: TGTGCCAGCAGCTTAGAGGCAGGGTCAAGTTATGGCTACACCTTC. The chain couples TRBV7-2 to TRBJ1-2, with a weak D call TRBD1 (5 bases). CDR1 and CDR2 from the germline V gene are SGHTA and FQGNSA. The V end was cut by 1 base, the J end by 5 bases, with 14 bases between. This CDR3 contains 15 residues. The whole variable domain, remainder taken from reference TRBV7-2 and TRBJ1-2, is GAGVSQSPSNKVTEKGKDVELRCDPISGHTALYWYRQSLGQGLEFLIYFQGNSAPDKSGLPSDRFSAERTGGSVSTLTIQRTQQEDSAVYLCASSLEAGSSYGYTFGSGTRLTVV.

The chain carries TRBV11-2 and TRBJ2-7; TRBD1 agrees at 7 bases. V gave up 4 bases and J gave up 2 bases; unmatched junction bases: 8. Germline V CDR1 and CDR2: SGHAT, FQNNGV. This CDR3 spans 15 amino acids. The CDR3 nucleotides are TGTGCCAGCAGCTCATCATCCGGGACAGCCTACGAGCAGTACTTC. Its translation: CASSSSSGTAYEQYF.

The chain employs TRBV30 and TRBJ2-7; possibly TRBD1 for D (6 bases). The V gene's germline CDR1 is GTSNPN and CDR2 SVGIG (reference sequence). The CDR3 is 14 residues long. The germline V and J ends were trimmed by 8 bases and 5 bases, with 22 bases remaining between them. CDR3 DNA: TGTGCCGGAGACTTAGTGGGCAGGGGCAACGAGCAGTACTTC. Translation gives CAGDLVGRGNEQYF.

This clone was detected only once. V and J are TRBV5-1 and TRBJ1-1; 9 bases map to TRBD1. CDR1 is SGHRS, CDR2 YFSETQ, per germline. The junction had 1 base not matched to a gene; V was cut back by 3 bases and J by 1 base. The CDR3 consists of 14 residues. The CDR3 loop reads CASSWDRENTEAFF. The CDR3, as DNA: TGCGCCAGCAGCTGGGACAGGGAGAACACTGAAGCTTTCTTT.

The genes are TRBV28 and TRBJ1-1; TRBD1 aligns across 7 bases. The V and J ends lost 4 bases and 4 bases, in that order; junction bases with no gene match: 6. Germline V gene lookup returns CDR1 MDHEN and CDR2 SYDVKM. The CDR3 has 14 amino acids. DNA of the CDR3: TGTGCCAGCAGTTCCTACAGGGGACCCACTGAAGCTTTCTTT. It yields the protein CASSSYRGPTEAFF. Full variable domain (remainder filled in from reference TRBV28 and TRBJ1-1): DVKVTQSSRYLVKRTGEKVFLECVQDMDHENMFWYRQDPGLGLRLIYFSYDVKMKEKGDIPEGYSVSREKKERFSLILESASTNQTSMYLCASSSYRGPTEAFFGQGTRLTVV.

The V and J genes are TRBV2 and TRBJ2-1, with TRBD2 as a possible D gene (5 bases). Trimming left V 6 bases short and J 3 bases short, with 6 bases between. The germline gives CDR1 SNHLY, CDR2 FYNNEI. The CDR3 is made up of 12 amino acids. CDR3 region: CASSGDYNEQFF. The CDR3 nucleotides are TGTGCCAGCAGCGGGGACTACAATGAGCAGTTCTTC.

The chain recombines TRBV20-1 with TRBJ2-2, with D unresolved. The ends were cut back, 6 bases at V and 1 base at J, with 3 bases in the middle. There are 11 residues in the CDR3. Germline V gene lookup returns CDR1 DFQATT and CDR2 SNEGSKA (reference sequence). CDR3 DNA: TGCAGTGCCGGGAACACCGGGGAGCTGTTTTTT. Protein: CSAGNTGELFF.

V is TRBV27 and J is TRBJ2-3; TRBD2 matches 12 bases. CDR1 is MNHEY and CDR2 is SMNVEV in the germline V gene (reference sequence). Losses at the gene ends were 3 bases for V and 4 bases for J; bases not matched to a gene: 8. The length of the CDR3 is 17 residues. The CDR3 DNA is TGTGCCAGCAGTTTTCTCCGACTAGCGGGGGACTCAGATACGCAGTATTTT. Its protein is CASSFLRLAGDSDTQYF.

The V and J genes are TRBV28 and TRBJ2-1; possible D gene TRBD2, 6 bases. V dropped 7 bases and J dropped 3 bases, with 13 bases sitting between them. Germline V gene sequence: CDR1 MDHEN, CDR2 SYDVKM. This CDR3 is 14 amino acids long. CDR3 in amino acids: CASTDGGIYNEQFF. The DNA for the CDR3 is TGTGCCAGCACGGACGGGGGAATCTACAATGAGCAGTTCTTC.

This chain joins TRBV28 and TRBJ1-4; D unclear. The CDR3 contains 14 residues. The V gene lost 3 bases and the J gene lost 1 base, with 6 bases spanning the gap. CDR1 is MDHEN and CDR2 is SYDVKM in the germline V gene. CDR3 DNA sequence: TGTGCCAGCAGTTTTACCAGAACTAATGAAAAACTGTTTTTT. It yields the protein CASSFTRTNEKLFF.

This chain uses TRBV27 with TRBJ2-5; 7 bases agree with TRBD1. The CDR3 runs 13 residues. Trimming cost V 6 bases and J 4 bases; bases outside gene matches: 5. CDR1 MNHEY and CDR2 SMNVEV come from the germline V gene (reference sequence). The CDR3 loop reads CASSKDRSETQYF. The CDR3 nucleotides read TGTGCCAGCAGCAAGGACAGGTCAGAGACCCAGTACTTC.

V usage is TRBV9 and J usage is TRBJ2-3; 9 bases are shared with TRBD2. This CDR3 is 15 amino acids long. V was pared by 4 bases and J by 3 bases, with 6 bases of the junction left unmatched. Germline loops: CDR1 SGDLS, CDR2 YYNGEE. The CDR3 DNA is TGTGCCAGCAGCCCGAGCGGGGGGAGGACAGATACGCAGTATTTT. Translated, it gives CASSPSGGRTDTQYF.